This TCR beta chain was recorded in a study of blood T cell repertoires in COVID-19. This CDR3 contains 11 residues. Germline CDR1 reads MNHEY; CDR2 reads SVGAGI. V was cut by 6 bases and J by 5 bases, with 6 bases left in between. Method: immunoSEQ multiplex PCR; TCRdb's copy keeps in-frame clones and lacks some. The repertoire holds roughly 460,000 clones, with around nine tenths as singletons. Sequenced: peripheral blood. The gene calls are TRBV6-5 and TRBJ2-3; D is unclear. This receptor was identified in a young man with COVID-19, enrolled during active disease. CDR3 sequence reads: CASSVGDTQYF. The DNA for the CDR3 is TGTGCCAGCAGCGTCGGAGATACGCAGTATTTT.